This T cell receptor beta chain was documented in a study of T cells in Graves' hyperthyroidism and ophthalmopathy. The study's findings and limits: Clonotypes that were expanded in thyroid above 0.001 mostly appeared in blood too. The model predicted ophthalmopathy a median roughly six months before onset.

Amplification of TCR beta CDR3 regions used RNA as the template. First-round RT-PCR with HTBI primers amplified the TCR CDR3 region. TCRdb reprocessed the multiplex PCR reads with MiXCR, giving one entry per CDR3 protein. The repertoire consists of approximately 590,000 distinct CDR3 sequences, with 15% to 17% occurring once and the leading ten covering around 7.8%. The ends were cut back, 4 bases at V and 4 bases at J, with 11 bases in the middle. Germline V gene sequence: CDR1 LGHDT, CDR2 YNNKEL (reference sequence). This CDR3 region has 14 residues. Concerning this clonotype itself: Its target is unknown.

The receptor comes from a woman aged 25 to 39 with Graves' hyperthyroidism. Sequencing was done on a sample of blood. This chain links TRBV3-1 with TRBJ1-5, with D unresolved. The chain's CDR3 is CASSPRRGNQPQHF. The DNA of the CDR3 is TGTGCCAGCAGCCCGCGGCGCGGAAATCAGCCCCAGCATTTT.